The clone carrying this T cell receptor beta chain was counted only a few times. This CDR3 spans 16 amino acids. V gave up 0 bases and J gave up 0 bases, with 12 bases separating them. Germline V lookup: CDR1 SGDLS, CDR2 YYNGEE. This entry is derived from a study of shared clonotypes between healthy human individuals. Naive-designated CD8 cells lacked CD45RO, were positively enriched for CCR7, and omitted terminally differentiated effector memory CD45RA+ cells. Data came from immunoSEQ multiplex PCR; TCRdb stores just in-frame clones and leaves some out. The table shows roughly 2,000,000 clones, with 85% to 95% occurring only once.

Material for sequencing was naive CD8+ T cells from PBMCs. The TCR was taken from a man aged 18 to 29 in good health. Some clones in this sample may be carry-over from other donors' samples. V usage is TRBV9 and J usage is TRBJ1-1; D is uncertain. The CDR3 loop is CASSVASERMNTEAFF. CDR3 DNA: TGTGCCAGCAGCGTAGCTTCGGAACGGATGAACACTGAAGCTTTCTTT.